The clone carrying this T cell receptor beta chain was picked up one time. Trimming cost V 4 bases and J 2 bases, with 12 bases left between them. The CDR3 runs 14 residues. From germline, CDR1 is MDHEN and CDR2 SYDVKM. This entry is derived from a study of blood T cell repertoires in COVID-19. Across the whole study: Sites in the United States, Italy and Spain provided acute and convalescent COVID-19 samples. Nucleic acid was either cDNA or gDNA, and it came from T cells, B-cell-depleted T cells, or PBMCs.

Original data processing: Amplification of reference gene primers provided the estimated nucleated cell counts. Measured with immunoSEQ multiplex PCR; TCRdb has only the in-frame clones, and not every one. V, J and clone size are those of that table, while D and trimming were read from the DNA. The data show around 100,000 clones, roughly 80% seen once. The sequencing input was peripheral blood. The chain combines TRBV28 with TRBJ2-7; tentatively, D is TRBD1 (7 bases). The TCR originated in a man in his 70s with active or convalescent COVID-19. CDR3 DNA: TGTGCCAGCAGTTCAGGAGGGGGCCCCTACGAGCAGTACTTC. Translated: CASSSGGGPYEQYF.